The T cell receptor beta chain described here comes from a study of post-analysis software for immune sequencing data. Study background: Several disease courses (relapsing-remitting, secondary progressive and progressive-relapsing) of multiple sclerosis were included.

This clonotype was detected a few times. Its antigen is unknown. Notes on the study in general: Patients with multiple sclerosis recorded significantly lower normalized Chao1 diversity than controls, the study found. TRBV segments more frequent in patients than in controls numbered several and included TRBV5-6, TRBV5-1 and TRBV20-1. Same-batch samples co-clustered strongly by F measure.

The CDR3 length is 15 residues. Trimming took off 5 bases at V and 2 bases at J, with 19 bases between the two ends. Looked up from germline, CDR1 is DFQATT and CDR2 is SNEGSKA (reference sequence). Presence of unique molecular identifiers characterized the TCR beta cDNA libraries. Each sample of roughly 0.9 to 10 million input T cells yielded around 500,000 cDNA molecules, so each molecule approximated one T cell. Each CDR3 protein is one row after TCRdb ran MiXCR on the PCR reads. The sample consists of around 500,000 distinct CDR3 sequences, around 36% of them appearing once. What was sequenced was blood. The chain links TRBV20-1 to TRBJ2-7; no clear D. This TCR was sampled from a girl younger than 18 with multiple sclerosis. The CDR3 nucleotides are TGCAGTGCTCCAAACCAGGCAGGAATTCCCTACGAGCAGTACTTC. Its translation is CSAPNQAGIPYEQYF.